The subject of this entry is one T cell receptor (beta chain). A read error may account for a junction end that differs from germline. This sample was included in a study of control samples from healthy donors and cancer patients. Produced via immunoSEQ multiplex PCR; TCRdb's table is partial and in-frame only. This sample has about 120,000 clones; about 87% occur once, and the top ten carry around 3.4%. The sequencing sample was made of blood. The receptor was derived from a man in his forties or fifties in good health.

The CDR3 loop is CASSTRGHGGGNF. The CDR3 DNA reads as TGTGCCAGCAGCACACGAGGACACGGGGGAGGGAACTTT. The V and J genes are TRBV9 and TRBJ1-6, with D possibly being TRBD1 (5 bases). CDR1 and CDR2 from the germline V gene are SGDLS and YYNGEE. The CDR3 consists of 13 residues.